This entry features one T cell receptor beta chain sequence. As yet, its antigen is unknown. The data are from a study of cytomegalovirus exposure and HLA in healthy donors. The study's findings and limits: Later analysis identified about 15,000 TCR beta sequences associated with HLA alleles, using a false discovery rate threshold of 0.05. The Asian-associated ancestry cluster reportedly had fewer N-insertions than the approximately 670-donor mean in a later analysis.

V shed 2 bases and J 5 bases; nucleotides not matched to a gene: 6. CDR1 is SGHTA and CDR2 is FQGNSA in the germline V gene. The CDR3 extends over 16 amino acids. Use of 60 Vbeta and 13 Jbeta primers characterized the PCR. Sequenced by immunoSEQ multiplex PCR; TCRdb stores in-frame clones only, minus some. Counted here are more than 100,000 clones, less than 75% occurring once; the ten biggest clones make up around 4%. The receptor's source is a woman aged 40 to 49 in good health and CMV-seronegative. Sample: PBMCs. The V and J genes are TRBV7-2 and TRBJ2-2; 9 bases line up with TRBD2. The CDR3 region has the DNA TGTGCCAGCAGCTTACTAGCGGGGAGGGGTACCGGGGAGCTGTTTTTT. This gives the protein CASSLLAGRGTGELFF.